This TCR beta chain came from a study of beta chain features in type 1 diabetes. Regarding the study as a whole: TCRB repertoires of naive, central memory and Treg cells appeared more similar among patients than among healthy donors.

This clone came up a few times. What it binds is not known. The CDR3 has 17 residues. Germline V gene data show CDR1 as MGHRA and CDR2 as YSYEKL. V lost 1 base to trimming and J lost 6 bases; unmatched junction nucleotides: 15. Expressed TCRB transcripts were sequenced after all isolated RNA was converted to cDNA. The repertoire was sequenced with immunoSEQ multiplex PCR; TCRdb's copy has only in-frame clones and lacks some. The sample holds some 410,000 clones, 11% to 15% seen once. V is TRBV4-1 and J is TRBJ2-7; 7 nucleotides match TRBD1. The source of this sequence is a man aged 30-40 years in good health. Sequenced input: naive CD4+ T cells from blood. DNA of the CDR3: TGCGCCAGCAGCCAAGCAAGTACAGGGGCGTTTGGTATCGAGCAGTACGTC. As protein: CASSQASTGAFGIEQYV.